The T cell receptor (beta chain) described here comes from a study of cytomegalovirus exposure and HLA in healthy donors. Study findings and constraints: As was reported, the HLA-A and HLA-B alleles of most subjects were accurately predicted from TCR beta sequences. About 87% or about 30% of the time was how often most TCR beta V segments were productive, according to an earlier analysis. Donors were assumed by presence/absence analyses to have roughly uniform sequencing depth.

A multiplex PCR was run with 60 Vbeta primers and 13 Jbeta primers. Original handling: About 11 million of the roughly 80 million unique TCR beta chains counted in a later analysis were shared. Repertoires were generated with immunoSEQ multiplex PCR, while TCRdb's copy carries only in-frame clones and drops some. That table gives V, J and clone size, and the DNA gave D and trimming. The sample has about 150,000 clones, 80% seen once; the top ten hold about 13%. To note about this clone: Its specificity is unknown.

This CDR3 spans 17 amino acids. With 4 bases clipped from V and 4 bases from J, the junction kept 13 bases outside the gene matches. CDR1 is LGHNA and CDR2 is YNFKEQ in the germline V gene. This receptor was taken from a man under 40 in good health and CMV-seropositive. The sample comprised PBMCs. The chain has TRBV4-2 and TRBJ2-3; 8 bases agree with TRBD2. The chain's CDR3 is CASSPLTSAKGADTQYF. The CDR3, as DNA: TGTGCCAGCAGCCCCCTGACTAGCGCAAAAGGGGCAGATACGCAGTATTTT.